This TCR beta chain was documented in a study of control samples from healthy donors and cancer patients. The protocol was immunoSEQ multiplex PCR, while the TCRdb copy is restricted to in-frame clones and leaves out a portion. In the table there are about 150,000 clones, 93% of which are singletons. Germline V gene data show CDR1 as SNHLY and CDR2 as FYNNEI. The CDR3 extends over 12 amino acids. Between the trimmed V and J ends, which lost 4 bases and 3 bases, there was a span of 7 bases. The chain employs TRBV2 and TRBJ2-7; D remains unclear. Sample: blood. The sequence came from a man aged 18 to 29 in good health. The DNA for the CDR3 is TGTGCCAGCAGTGCAATCAGCTACGAGCAGTACTTC. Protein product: CASSAISYEQYF.